This TCR beta chain was obtained from a study of T cells expressing NK-cell markers. Study in general: Of eight sequenced donors, seven were HCMV-seropositive and one HCMV-seronegative.

Points on this clonotype: The target antigen is unknown.

The authors generated TCR beta cDNA through 5'RACE template switching with UMIs. TCRdb re-called the 5' RACE reads, yielding one record per CDR3 amino acid sequence without DNA. Its clone listing holds fewer than 550,000 distinct CDR3 sequences. CDR1 is SQVTM and CDR2 is ANQGSEA in the germline V gene. CDR3 length equals 13 residues. The study, taken as a whole, reports: A handful of donors likewise had their CD3+CD56-NKG2C+ fraction led by these clonotypes. NKG2C+ dominant clonotypes from 6 or 7 donors made up about 1.0-7.5% of CD8+ T cells.

What was sequenced was blood T cells: a sorted CD56 or NKG2C T cell subset, CD4+ or CD8+ T cells, or bulk PBMC T cells (not recorded which). The TCR sequence derives from a woman between 50 and 59 years old in good health. V usage is TRBV29-1 and J usage is TRBJ1-1. CDR3 region: CSVVRTLGTEAFF.